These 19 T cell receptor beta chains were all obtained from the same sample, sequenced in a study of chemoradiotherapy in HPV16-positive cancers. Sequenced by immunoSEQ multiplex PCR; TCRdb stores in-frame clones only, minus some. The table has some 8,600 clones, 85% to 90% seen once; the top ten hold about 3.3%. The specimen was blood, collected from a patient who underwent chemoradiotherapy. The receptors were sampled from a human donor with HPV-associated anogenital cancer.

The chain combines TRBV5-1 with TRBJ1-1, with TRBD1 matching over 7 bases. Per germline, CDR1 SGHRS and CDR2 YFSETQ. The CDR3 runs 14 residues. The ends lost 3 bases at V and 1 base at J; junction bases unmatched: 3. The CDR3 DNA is TGCGCCAGCAGCTGGACAGGCGAGAACACTGAAGCTTTCTTT. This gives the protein CASSWTGENTEAFF.

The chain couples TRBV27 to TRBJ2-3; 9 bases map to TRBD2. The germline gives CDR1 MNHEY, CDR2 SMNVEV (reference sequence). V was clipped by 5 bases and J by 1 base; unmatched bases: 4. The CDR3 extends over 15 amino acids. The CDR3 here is CASSPRTSGTDTQYF. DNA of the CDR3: TGTGCCAGCAGTCCACGGACTAGCGGCACAGATACGCAGTATTTT.

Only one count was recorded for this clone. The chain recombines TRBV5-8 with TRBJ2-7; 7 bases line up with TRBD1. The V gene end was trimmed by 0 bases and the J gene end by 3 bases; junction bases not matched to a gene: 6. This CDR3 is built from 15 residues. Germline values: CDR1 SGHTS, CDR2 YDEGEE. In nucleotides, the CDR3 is TGTGCCAGCAGCTTGGGACAGGGTCTTTACTACGAGCAGTACTTC. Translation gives CASSLGQGLYYEQYF.

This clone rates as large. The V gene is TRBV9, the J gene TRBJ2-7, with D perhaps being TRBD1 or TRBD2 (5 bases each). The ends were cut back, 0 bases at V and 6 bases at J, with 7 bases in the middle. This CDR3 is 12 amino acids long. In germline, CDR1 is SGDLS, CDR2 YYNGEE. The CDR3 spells CASSVEGTEQYF. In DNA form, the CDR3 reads TGTGCCAGCAGCGTAGAAGGGACCGAGCAGTACTTC. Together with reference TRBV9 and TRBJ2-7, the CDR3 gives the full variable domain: DSGVTQTPKHLITATGQRVTLRCSPRSGDLSVYWYQQSLDQGLQFLIQYYNGEERAKGNILERFSAQQFPDLHSELNLSSLELGDSALYFCASSVEGTEQYFGPGTRLTVT.

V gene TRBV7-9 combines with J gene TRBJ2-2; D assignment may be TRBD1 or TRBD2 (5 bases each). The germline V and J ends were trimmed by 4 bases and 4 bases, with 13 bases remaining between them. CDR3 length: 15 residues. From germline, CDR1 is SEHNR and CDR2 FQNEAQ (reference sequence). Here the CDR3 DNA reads TGTGCCAGCAGCTCCCGGGGTGGGGGCACCGGGGAGCTGTTTTTT. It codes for CASSSRGGGTGELFF.

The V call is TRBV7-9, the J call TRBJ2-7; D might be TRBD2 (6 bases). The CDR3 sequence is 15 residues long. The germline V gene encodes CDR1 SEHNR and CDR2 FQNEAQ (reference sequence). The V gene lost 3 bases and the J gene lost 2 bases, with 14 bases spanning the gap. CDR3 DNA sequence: TGTGCCAGCAGCTTCCTTCGACTAGGGGCCTACGAGCAGTACTTC. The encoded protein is CASSFLRLGAYEQYF. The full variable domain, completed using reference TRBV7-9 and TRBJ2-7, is DTGVSQNPRHKITKRGQNVTFRCDPISEHNRLYWYRQTLGQGPEFLTYFQNEAQLEKSRLLSDRFSAERPKGSFSTLEIQRTEQGDSAMYLCASSFLRLGAYEQYFGPGTRLTVT.

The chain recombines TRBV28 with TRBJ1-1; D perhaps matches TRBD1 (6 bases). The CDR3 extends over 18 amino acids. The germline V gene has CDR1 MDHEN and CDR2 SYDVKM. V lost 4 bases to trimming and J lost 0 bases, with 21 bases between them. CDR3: CASSSGNAIGQLNTEAFF. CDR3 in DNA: TGTGCCAGCAGTTCGGGGAACGCTATAGGACAGCTGAACACTGAAGCTTTCTTT.

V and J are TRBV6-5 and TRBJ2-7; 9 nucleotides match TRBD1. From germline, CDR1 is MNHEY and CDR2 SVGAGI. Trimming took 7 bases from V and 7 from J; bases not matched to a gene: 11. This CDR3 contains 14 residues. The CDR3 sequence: CASTTGTGPREQYF. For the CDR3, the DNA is TGTGCCAGCACAACCGGGACAGGGCCTCGTGAGCAGTACTTC.

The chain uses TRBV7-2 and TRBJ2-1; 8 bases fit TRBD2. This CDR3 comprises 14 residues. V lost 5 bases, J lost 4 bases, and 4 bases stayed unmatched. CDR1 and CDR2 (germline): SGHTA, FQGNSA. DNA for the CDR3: TGTGCCAGCAGCGTACTAGCGGTTTACAATGAGCAGTTCTTC. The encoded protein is CASSVLAVYNEQFF.

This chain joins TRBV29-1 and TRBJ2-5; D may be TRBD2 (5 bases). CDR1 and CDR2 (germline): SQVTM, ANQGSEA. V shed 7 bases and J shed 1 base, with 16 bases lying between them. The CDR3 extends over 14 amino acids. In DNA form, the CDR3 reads TGCAGCGGTAGAACGGGGAGCACCCAAGAGACCCAGTACTTC. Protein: CSGRTGSTQETQYF. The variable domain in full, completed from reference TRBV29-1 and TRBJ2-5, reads SAVISQKPSRDICQRGTSLTIQCQVDSQVTMMFWYRQQPGQSLTLIATANQGSEATYESGFVIDKFPISRPNLTFSTLTVSNMSPEDSSIYLCSGRTGSTQETQYFGPGTRLLVL.

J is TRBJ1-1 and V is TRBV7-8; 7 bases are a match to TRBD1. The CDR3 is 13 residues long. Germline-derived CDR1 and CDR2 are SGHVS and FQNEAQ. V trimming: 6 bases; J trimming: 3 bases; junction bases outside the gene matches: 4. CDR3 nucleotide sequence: TGTGCCAGCAGTTGGGACAGATACACTGAAGCTTTCTTT. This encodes CASSWDRYTEAFF.

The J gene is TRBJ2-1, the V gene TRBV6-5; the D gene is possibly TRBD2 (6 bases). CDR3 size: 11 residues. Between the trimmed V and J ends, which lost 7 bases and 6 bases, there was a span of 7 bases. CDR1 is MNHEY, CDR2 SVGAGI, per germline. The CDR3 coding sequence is TGTGCCAGCACGCGGGGCAATGAGCAGTTCTTC. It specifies CASTRGNEQFF.

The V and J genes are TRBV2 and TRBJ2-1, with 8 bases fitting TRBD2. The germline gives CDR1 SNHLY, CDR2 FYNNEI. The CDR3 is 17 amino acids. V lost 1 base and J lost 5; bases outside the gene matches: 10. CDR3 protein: CASSEGMAGGAHNEQFF. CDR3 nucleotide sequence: TGTGCCAGCAGTGAAGGGATGGCGGGGGGTGCTCACAATGAGCAGTTCTTC.

CDR3 loop: CASSPRQTTYEQYF. The CDR3 nucleotides are TGTGCCAGCAGCCCCCGACAAACTACCTACGAGCAGTACTTC. This chain uses TRBV9 with TRBJ2-7; D remains ambiguous. CDR1 and CDR2 (germline): SGDLS, YYNGEE. Trimming stripped 4 bases from V and 2 bases from J, with 13 bases between. The CDR3 covers 14 residues.

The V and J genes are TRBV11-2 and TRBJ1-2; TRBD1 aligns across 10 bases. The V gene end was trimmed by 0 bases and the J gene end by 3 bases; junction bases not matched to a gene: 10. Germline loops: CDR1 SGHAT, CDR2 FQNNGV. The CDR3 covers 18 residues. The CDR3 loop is CASSLDWDRGGTDYGYTF. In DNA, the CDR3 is TGTGCCAGCAGCTTAGATTGGGACAGGGGCGGCACGGACTATGGCTACACCTTC.

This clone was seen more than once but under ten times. This CDR3 is CASSLGTGQTTDTQYF. The CDR3 DNA reads as TGCGCCAGCAGCTTGGGTACGGGACAGACCACAGATACGCAGTATTTT. The chain is built from TRBV5-1 and TRBJ2-3, with 7 positions matching TRBD1. This CDR3 comprises 16 residues. Germline CDR1 and CDR2: SGHRS and YFSETQ. J was trimmed by 2 bases and V by 0 bases; bases with no gene match: 6.

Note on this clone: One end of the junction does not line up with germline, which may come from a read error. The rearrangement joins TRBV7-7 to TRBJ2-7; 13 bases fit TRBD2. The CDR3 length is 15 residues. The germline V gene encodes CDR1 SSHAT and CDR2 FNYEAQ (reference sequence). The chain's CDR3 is CASSEGLAGMYEQYF. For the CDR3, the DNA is TGTGCTAGCAGCGAGGGACTAGCGGGAATGTACGAGCAGTACTTC. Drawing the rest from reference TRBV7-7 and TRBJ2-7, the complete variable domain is GAGVSQSPRYKVTKRGQDVTLRCDPISSHATLYWYQQALGQGPEFLTYFNYEAQPDKSGLPSDRFSAERPEGSISTLTIQRTEQRDSAMYRCASSEGLAGMYEQYFGPGTRLTVT.

As DNA, the CDR3 is TGTGCCAGCAGCTTGGTGCAGGGGGCGAGGTATGGCTACACCTTC. This encodes CASSLVQGARYGYTF. The chain employs TRBV5-8 and TRBJ1-2, with 8 bases identical to TRBD1. CDR3 length: 15 amino acids. CDR1 is SGHTS and CDR2 is YDEGEE in the germline V gene. V trimming: 0 bases; J trimming: 5 bases; junction bases outside the gene matches: 6.

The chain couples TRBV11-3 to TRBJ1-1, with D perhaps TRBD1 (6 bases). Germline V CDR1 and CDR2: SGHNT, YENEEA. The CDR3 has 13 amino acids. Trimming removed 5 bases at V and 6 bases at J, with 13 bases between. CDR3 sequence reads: CASSPDSASEAFF. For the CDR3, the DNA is TGTGCCAGCAGCCCGGACAGCGCTTCTGAAGCTTTCTTT.